This T cell receptor beta chain was documented in a study of beta chain features in type 1 diabetes. Study-wide points: Insertion counts at VDJ junctions were lower in type 1 diabetes patients, who also showed more deletions there. Naive, central memory and regulatory TCRB repertoires appeared more similar among patients than healthy donors.

This CDR3 contains 15 residues. Trimming removed 1 base from V and 2 bases from J, with 9 bases in between. CDR1 is SGHTA and CDR2 is FQGNSA in the germline V gene. Isolation of CD4+ naive, central memory, regulatory and stem cell-like memory cells was achieved by sorting via CD45RO/CCR7/CD25/CD127/CD95/CD27. Expressed TCRB transcripts got sequenced, as all isolated RNA was reverse transcribed. There were 3.5 million to 4.5 million reads on average in the naive, central memory and regulatory T cell samples. Profiling relied on immunoSEQ multiplex PCR, and the TCRdb table lists in-frame clones only, not all of them. This table holds hundreds of thousands of clones, roughly 9.6% found once. Details on this clone: Its antigen is not known.

The sequencing input was naive CD4+ T cells from blood. The chain has TRBV7-2 and TRBJ1-5; D possibly corresponds to TRBD1 (6 bases). The TCR was taken from a woman in her 30s in good health. The CDR3 loop is CASSLVAGGNQPQHF. For the CDR3, the DNA is TGTGCCAGCAGCTTAGTGGCAGGGGGCAATCAGCCCCAGCATTTT.